One T cell receptor (beta chain) is described in this entry. Antigen unknown. This entry belongs to a study of cytomegalovirus exposure and HLA in healthy donors. PCR involved 60 Vbeta and 13 Jbeta primers. Libraries were prepared by immunoSEQ multiplex PCR; TCRdb keeps only in-frame clonotypes and omits some of them. The sample gives tens of thousands of clones, around 85% of which show up once; about 2.5% is in the top ten. Study results and limitations: As a later analysis revealed, the rate of TCR association differed by HLA locus, with DRB1 most and HLA-C fewest.

The CDR3 runs to 15 residues. CDR1 MNHNS and CDR2 SASEGT come from the germline V gene. V was clipped by 3 bases and J by 3 bases, with 12 bases between them. The rearrangement joins TRBV6-1 to TRBJ2-1; D is perhaps TRBD1 (5 bases). The sample taken for sequencing was PBMCs. The TCR was taken from a man in his fifties or sixties in good health and CMV-seronegative. The DNA of the CDR3 is TGTGCCAGCAGTGAGGCCGCAGGGCTCTACAATGAGCAGTTCTTC. Amino acids: CASSEAAGLYNEQFF.